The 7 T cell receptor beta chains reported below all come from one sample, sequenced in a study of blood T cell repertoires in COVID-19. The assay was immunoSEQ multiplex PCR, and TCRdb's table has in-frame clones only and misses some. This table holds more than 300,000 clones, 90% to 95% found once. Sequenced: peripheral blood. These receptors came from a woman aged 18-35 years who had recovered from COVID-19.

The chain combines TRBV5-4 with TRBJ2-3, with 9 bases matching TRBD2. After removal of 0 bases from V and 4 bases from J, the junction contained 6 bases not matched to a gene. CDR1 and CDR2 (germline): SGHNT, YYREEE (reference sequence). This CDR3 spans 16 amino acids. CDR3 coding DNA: TGTGCCAGCAGCTTGGCCGGGCGGGAGGGGGCAGATACGCAGTATTTT. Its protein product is CASSLAGREGADTQYF.

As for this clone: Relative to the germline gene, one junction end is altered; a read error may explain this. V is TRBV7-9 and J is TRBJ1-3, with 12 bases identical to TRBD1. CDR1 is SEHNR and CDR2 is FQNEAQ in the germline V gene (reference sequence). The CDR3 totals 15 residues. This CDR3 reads CASSLPGTGGAVEDF. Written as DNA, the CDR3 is TGTGCCAGCAGCTTACCAGGGACAGGGGGCGCGGTGGAGGATTTT.

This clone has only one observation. This chain's CDR3 is CASSVMTSGGADTQYF. CDR3 coding DNA: TGTGCCAGCAGCGTAATGACTAGCGGTGGGGCAGATACGCAGTATTTT. V usage is TRBV9 and J usage is TRBJ2-3; 9 bases are shared with TRBD2. V lost 1 base and J lost 4; bases outside the gene matches: 7. The CDR3 runs 16 residues. Germline loops: CDR1 SGDLS, CDR2 YYNGEE.

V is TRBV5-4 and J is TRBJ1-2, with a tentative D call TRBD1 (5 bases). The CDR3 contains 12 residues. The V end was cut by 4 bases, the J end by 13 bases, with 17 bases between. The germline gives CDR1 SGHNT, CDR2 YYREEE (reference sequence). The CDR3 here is CASSLRLGPGTF. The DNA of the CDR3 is TGTGCCAGCAGCCTACGATTGGGGCCCGGCACCTTC.

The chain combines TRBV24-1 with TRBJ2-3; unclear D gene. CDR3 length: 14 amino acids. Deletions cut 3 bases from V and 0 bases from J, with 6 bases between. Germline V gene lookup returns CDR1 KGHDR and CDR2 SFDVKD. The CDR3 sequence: CATSDASSTDTQYF. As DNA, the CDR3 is TGTGCCACCAGTGATGCGTCTAGCACAGATACGCAGTATTTT.

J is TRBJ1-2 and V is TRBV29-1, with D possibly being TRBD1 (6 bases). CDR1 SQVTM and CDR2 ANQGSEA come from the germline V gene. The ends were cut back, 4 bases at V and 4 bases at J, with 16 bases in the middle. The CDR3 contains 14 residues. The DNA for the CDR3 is TGCAGCGTTGTCCCGACAGGTTCTTTCTATGGCTACACCTTC. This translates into CSVVPTGSFYGYTF.

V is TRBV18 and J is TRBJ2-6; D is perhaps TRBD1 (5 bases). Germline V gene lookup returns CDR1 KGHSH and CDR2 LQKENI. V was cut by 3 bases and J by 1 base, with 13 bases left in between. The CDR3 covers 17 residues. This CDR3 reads CASSPMLGESGANVLTF. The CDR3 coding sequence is TGTGCCAGCTCACCTATGCTAGGGGAATCTGGGGCCAACGTCCTGACTTTC.